The clone carrying this T cell receptor beta chain came up many times. TCRdb processed the 5' RACE reads anew with MiXCR; each CDR3 protein has one entry. The data contain about 42,000 distinct CDR3 sequences, less than 25% of them singletons. Cells sorted as Tregs were CD4+, CD25+ and CD127-/low. This TCR came from a female donor with breast cancer. Sequencing input: Tregs sorted from blood.

The CDR3 protein is CASSLIQGSDTQYF. Written as DNA, the CDR3 is TGTGCCAGCAGTCTCATACAGGGGTCAGATACGCAGTATTTT. The rearrangement uses TRBV12-3 or TRBV12-4 and TRBJ2-3; 7 nucleotides match TRBD1. CDR3 length: 14 residues. Trimming removed 5 bases from V and 4 bases from J; junction bases left unmatched: 6.